The rows below give T cell receptor beta chains drawn from one sample of a study of post-analysis software for immune sequencing data. TCRdb called the PCR reads again in MiXCR, with one record for every CDR3 protein. The table includes 380,000 or so distinct CDR3 sequences, around 33% detected once. Sequenced input: blood. The source of these receptors is a girl aged 5 to 17 with multiple sclerosis. Each CDR3 is given with its conserved first and last residue. A D gene is named only where the DNA matches it firmly. Clone size is shown for a subset of rows, as once, few, many or a class of expanded clone.

>TRBD2|.|TRBJ2-5|TRBV4-3
TGCGCCAGCAGCCAAGATGCCCGTAGGACTAGCGGGGGGGCGAGAGAGACCCAGTACTTC
CASSQDARRTSGGARETQYF
>.|.|TRBJ2-3|TRBV29-1
TGCAGCGCTTGGAGGATCACAGATACGCAGTATTTT
CSAWRITDTQYF
>.|few|TRBJ1-1|TRBV7-9
TGTGCCAGCAGCTTAGGGGGAGGGAGGAGTACTGAAGCTTTCTTT
CASSLGGGRSTEAFF
>.|.|TRBJ2-1|TRBV20-1
TGCAGTGCTAGATCTCATACGTACAATGAGCAGTTCTTC
CSARSHTYNEQFF
>.|.|TRBJ2-2|TRBV18
TGTGCCAGCTCACCGCCCACCGGGGAGCTGTTTTTT
CASSPPTGELFF
>TRBD2|few|TRBJ2-7|TRBV3-1
TGTGCCAGCAGCCAGGCGGGACTAGCGGATCTTTACGAGCAGTACTTC
CASSQAGLADLYEQYF
>.|few|TRBJ2-7|TRBV12-3/TRBV12-4
TGTGCCAGCAGTTTTAGGAGGAGCACCCAGAGAGCCTACGAGCAGTACTTC
CASSFRRSTQRAYEQYF
>.|.|TRBJ2-1|TRBV7-2
TGTGCCAGCAGCTTAGGATCCGGAGAGGCCTACAATGAGCAGTTCTTC
CASSLGSGEAYNEQFF
>TRBD1|.|TRBJ1-2|TRBV30
TGTGCCTGGAGCAGGGACAGGGGGCTCGGAGGCTACACCTTC
CAWSRDRGLGGYTF
>.|many|TRBJ2-3|TRBV12-3/TRBV12-4
TGTGCCAGCAGTTTCGGGGGCCAAGGAGATACGCAGTATTTT
CASSFGGQGDTQYF